This is a list of T cell receptor beta chains from one sample in a study of T cell responses to AZD1222 COVID-19 vaccine. Clones were read by immunoSEQ multiplex PCR, and TCRdb kept only the in-frame ones, dropping some. This table has some 140,000 clones, under 95% appearing once. Specimen: peripheral blood, collected on day 0 of AZD1222 vaccination. All receptors derive from an adult in good health. The conserved cysteine and the conserved F or W are not part of the CDR3 here.

V: TRBV20-1
J: TRBJ2-1
length: 9
CDR3: SARLLIEQF

V: TRBV5-4
J: TRBJ2-2
length: 13
CDR3: ASSLFGAAAGELF

V: TRBV9
J: TRBJ2-2
length: 12
CDR3: ASSPRGNTGELF

V: TRBV6-1
J: TRBJ2-5
length: 16
CDR3: ASSERGGLAGYQETQY

V: TRBV12-5
J: TRBJ1-1
length: 12
CDR3: ASGLGGRDTEAF

V: TRBV2
J: TRBJ2-6
length: 13
CDR3: ASMKSISGANVLT

V: TRBV7-6
J: TRBJ2-3
length: 14
CDR3: ASSPPGGTTPDTQY

V: TRBV6-2/TRBV6-3
J: TRBJ2-1
length: 11
CDR3: ASSLDVVDEQF

V: TRBV7-9
J: TRBJ1-2
length: 13
CDR3: ASSGRDKGNYGYT

V: TRBV18
J: TRBJ2-7
length: 13
CDR3: ASSREGVGPYEQY

V: TRBV30
J: TRBJ2-3
length: 11
CDR3: AWSVTGTDTQY

V: TRBV7-2
J: TRBJ1-2
length: 13
CDR3: ASSLDSTGSYGYT

V: TRBV25-1
J: TRBJ1-2
length: 11
CDR3: ASSRDSNYGYT

V: TRBV5-4
J: TRBJ1-1
length: 13
CDR3: ASTPPPGSGTEAF

V: TRBV5-1
J: TRBJ1-1
length: 16
CDR3: ASSLLKGTYRRDTEAF

V: TRBV21-1
J: TRBJ2-7
length: 6
CDR3: ASRPLY

V: TRBV3-1/TRBV3-2
J: TRBJ2-1
length: 12
CDR3: ASSLGTSSNEQF

V: TRBV7-2
J: TRBJ1-6
length: 12
CDR3: ASNPRALNSPLH

V: TRBV7-3
J: TRBJ2-7
length: 12
CDR3: ASSLRGDSYEQY

V: TRBV4-3
J: TRBJ1-3
length: 13
CDR3: ASSQSIATLYTIY

V: TRBV5-1
J: TRBJ2-5
length: 11
CDR3: ASSLTGEETQY

V: TRBV18
J: TRBJ2-5
length: 11
CDR3: ASSQWVQETQY

V: TRBV7-2
J: TRBJ1-3
length: 18
CDR3: ASSLAAWGANVVPGNTIY

V: TRBV5-1
J: TRBJ1-3
length: 12
CDR3: ASSFSSYENTIY

V: TRBV11-2
J: TRBJ2-7
length: 11
CDR3: ASSITSGYEQY

V: TRBV9
J: TRBJ1-2
length: 14
CDR3: ASSDIGQFRSRGYT

V: TRBV7-9
J: TRBJ1-5
length: 14
CDR3: ASSSDRDRGNQPQH

V: TRBV4-3
J: TRBJ1-5
length: 13
CDR3: ASSLETGAGQPQH

V: TRBV5-6
J: TRBJ1-5
length: 12
CDR3: ASSPITGDQPQH

V: TRBV14
J: TRBJ2-7
length: 11
CDR3: ASSPTPQGWQY

V: TRBV11-2
J: TRBJ2-2
length: 12
CDR3: ASSSTGNTGELF

V: TRBV18
J: TRBJ1-2
length: 10
CDR3: ASSEVGDGYT

V: TRBV28
J: TRBJ1-2
length: 9
CDR3: ASSSYYGYT